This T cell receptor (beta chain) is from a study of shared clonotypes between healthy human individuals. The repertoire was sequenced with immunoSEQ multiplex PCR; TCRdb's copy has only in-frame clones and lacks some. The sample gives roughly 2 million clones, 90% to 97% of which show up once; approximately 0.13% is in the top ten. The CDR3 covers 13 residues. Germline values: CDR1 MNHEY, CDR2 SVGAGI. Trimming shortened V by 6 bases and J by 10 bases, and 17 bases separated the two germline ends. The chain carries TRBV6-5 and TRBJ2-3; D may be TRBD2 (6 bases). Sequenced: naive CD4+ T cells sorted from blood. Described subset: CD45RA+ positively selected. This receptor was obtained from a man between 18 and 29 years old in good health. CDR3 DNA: TGTGCCAGCAGAATCTTGATAGGGGAGGCGCAGTATTTT. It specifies CASRILIGEAQYF.